Following are 14 T cell receptor beta chains from one sample sequenced in a study of CD8+ T cells in alopecia areata. Extracted RNA was reverse transcribed, and the resulting cDNA served as sequencing template. The table came from immunoSEQ multiplex PCR; TCRdb's copy has only in-frame clones and leaves some out. The table lists nearly 200,000 clones, roughly 50% of them singletons. The treatment denotes: oral pan-JAK inhibitor, 5-10 mg twice daily. The sample here was CD4+ T cells sorted from blood, taken at week 24, from a patient treated with tofacitinib. These receptors all stem from a human donor with alopecia areata.

The chain carries TRBV6-5 and TRBJ2-4, with D perhaps matching TRBD1 or TRBD2 (6 bases each). The CDR3 has 11 amino acids. Deletions cut 4 bases from V and 15 bases from J, with 13 bases between. Looked up from germline, CDR1 is MNHEY and CDR2 is SVGAGI. In nucleotides, the CDR3 is TGTGCCAGCAGTTCGAGGGGGGAATGGTACTTC. Protein: CASSSRGEWYF.

The chain uses TRBV9 and TRBJ2-7, with a weak D call TRBD1 (5 bases). The CDR3 contains 15 residues. In germline, CDR1 is SGDLS, CDR2 YYNGEE. The V gene lost 4 bases and the J gene lost 1 base, with 15 bases spanning the gap. For the CDR3, the DNA is TGTGCCAGCAGCCTCTCCCCGACAGAATCCTACGAGCAGTACTTC. It yields the protein CASSLSPTESYEQYF.

The V gene is TRBV2, the J gene TRBJ2-3, with TRBD1 matching over 8 bases. V gave up 6 bases and J gave up 2 bases; unmatched junction bases: 7. This CDR3 is 15 amino acids long. Germline values: CDR1 SNHLY, CDR2 FYNNEI. As DNA, the CDR3 is TGTGCCAGCAGAGAGACAGGGGCCACCACAGATACGCAGTATTTT. It codes for CASRETGATTDTQYF.

V gene TRBV9 combines with J gene TRBJ2-3, with D perhaps being TRBD1 or TRBD2 (5 bases each). Looked up from germline, CDR1 is SGDLS and CDR2 is YYNGEE. The CDR3 has 16 amino acids. The V gene lost 3 bases and the J gene lost 0 bases, with 14 bases spanning the gap. The CDR3 DNA reads TGTGCCAGCAGCGGGAGGTGGGGGAGCAGCACAGATACGCAGTATTTT. This gives the protein CASSGRWGSSTDTQYF.

The chain joins TRBV5-1 to TRBJ2-1, with D unresolved. The CDR3 has 11 residues. Between the trimmed V and J ends, which lost 5 bases and 9 bases, there was a span of 9 bases. The germline CDR1 and CDR2 sequences are SGHRS and YFSETQ. The CDR3 reads CASSLIAEQFF. Written as DNA, the CDR3 is TGCGCCAGCAGTCTTATAGCTGAGCAGTTCTTC.

The chain links TRBV23-1 to TRBJ1-4; TRBD1 is a possible D gene (5 bases). TRBV23-1 is given ORF status, its function remaining uncertain. V was pared by 5 bases and J by 8 bases, with 9 bases between. CDR3 size: 12 residues. CDR3: CASSKEGEKLFF. CDR3 bases: TGCGCCAGCAGTAAGGAGGGGGAAAAACTGTTTTTT.

The rearrangement uses TRBV5-1 and TRBJ2-2; tentative D call: TRBD2 (5 bases). CDR3 size: 15 residues. V was cut by 2 bases and J by 3 bases, with 11 bases left in between. The germline V gene has CDR1 SGHRS and CDR2 YFSETQ. The CDR3 DNA follows: TGCGCCAGCAGCTTTGACTACGGTCACACCGGGGAGCTGTTTTTT. Translating gives CASSFDYGHTGELFF.

V usage is TRBV29-1 and J usage is TRBJ2-7, with 8 bases that match TRBD2. Germline V gives CDR1 SQVTM, CDR2 ANQGSEA. The CDR3 covers 13 residues. The junction had 5 bases not matched to a gene; V was cut back by 4 bases and J by 3 bases. The CDR3 sequence is CSVVTSANYEQYF. The CDR3 nucleotides are TGCAGCGTTGTGACTAGCGCCAACTACGAGCAGTACTTC.

The rearrangement joins TRBV7-2 to TRBJ2-5; D remains ambiguous. This CDR3 has 13 residues. Between the trimmed V and J ends, which lost 3 bases and 5 bases, there was a span of 10 bases. Germline values: CDR1 SGHTA, CDR2 FQGNSA. The CDR3 spells CASSFTLKETQYF. DNA of the CDR3: TGTGCCAGCAGCTTTACACTAAAGGAGACCCAGTACTTC. The entire variable domain, with the rest obtained from reference TRBV7-2 and TRBJ2-5, is as follows: GAGVSQSPSNKVTEKGKDVELRCDPISGHTALYWYRQSLGQGLEFLIYFQGNSAPDKSGLPSDRFSAERTGGSVSTLTIQRTQQEDSAVYLCASSFTLKETQYFGPGTRLLVL.

This clone has just a few counts. The chain uses TRBV29-1 and TRBJ2-4, with 8 bases fitting TRBD1. Trimming at V came to 4 bases and at J to 16 bases, leaving 12 bases not matched to a gene. CDR3 length equals 12 residues. CDR1 SQVTM and CDR2 ANQGSEA come from the germline V gene. This CDR3 reads CSVVSDRGRIYF. The DNA for the CDR3 is TGCAGCGTTGTTTCCGACAGGGGAAGGATCTACTTC.

The rearrangement joins TRBV5-4 to TRBJ1-2, with D possibly being TRBD1 (6 bases). The CDR3 spans 15 residues. The germline V gene encodes CDR1 SGHNT and CDR2 YYREEE (reference sequence). V was pared by 6 bases and J by 3 bases, with 18 bases between. The CDR3 spells CASTAGQGLDYGYTF. As DNA, the CDR3 is TGTGCCAGCACCGCGGGGCAGGGGCTCGACTATGGCTACACCTTC.

The gene calls are TRBV5-6 and TRBJ2-3; a weak D match, TRBD1 (6 bases). The germline V gene encodes CDR1 SGHDT and CDR2 YYEEEE. CDR3 length: 16 amino acids. The germline V and J ends were trimmed by 0 bases and 5 bases, with 16 bases remaining between them. CDR3 sequence: CASSLDGGVRGDTQYF. The CDR3 nucleotides read TGTGCCAGCAGCTTGGATGGGGGCGTTCGGGGAGATACGCAGTATTTT.

This clone was observed once. The CDR3 loop reads CASSEEAGTGNTIYF. DNA for the CDR3: TGTGCCAGCAGTGAAGAGGCAGGAACTGGAAACACCATATATTTT. The chain couples TRBV2 to TRBJ1-3; D remains unclear. Trimming left V 1 base short and J 2 bases short, with 9 bases between. Germline lookup yields CDR1 SNHLY and CDR2 FYNNEI. The CDR3 loop spans 15 amino acids.

V and J are TRBV30 and TRBJ2-5; a possible D gene is TRBD2 (5 bases). There are 13 residues in the CDR3. Germline V lookup: CDR1 GTSNPN, CDR2 SVGIG (reference sequence). V gave up 5 bases and J gave up 5 bases, with 15 bases separating them. This chain's CDR3 is CAWGLAFGETQYF. For the CDR3, the DNA is TGTGCCTGGGGTCTAGCTTTCGGGGAGACCCAGTACTTC.